This T cell receptor beta chain was found in a study of CD8 T cells in ankylosing spondylitis. The CDR3 runs to 14 residues. Germline CDR1 is LGHDT and CDR2 is YNNKEL (reference sequence). V was cut by 4 bases and J by 6 bases, with 12 bases left in between. Study conclusions and caveats: In ankylosing spondylitis patients, matched synovial fluid reportedly showed significant enrichment of disease-linked clones. Disease-linked clones displayed a CD8+ phenotype and appeared relatively rarely in peripheral blood. Ankylosing spondylitis blood appeared to be characterized by a TCR beta motif of 8 or 9 highly homologous variants.

This clonotype was seen only a few times. The antigen remains unidentified. Preparation of TCR beta libraries was done by quantitative 5'-RACE with molecular barcodes. Each CDR3 protein is one row after TCRdb ran MiXCR on the 5' RACE reads. The table lists some 270,000 distinct CDR3 sequences, about 20% of them singletons. The source is a male donor with ankylosing spondylitis or in good health (not recorded which). This chain joins TRBV3-1 and TRBJ2-2; maybe TRBD2 (6 bases). Sequenced input: blood, either unsorted or a sorted T cell fraction (not recorded which). In DNA, the CDR3 is TGTGCCAGCAGCCCGGGCTCGGGGGCCGGGGAGCTGTTTTTT. Its protein product is CASSPGSGAGELFF.